This TCR beta chain comes out of a study of T cells in Graves' hyperthyroidism and ophthalmopathy. Trimming shortened V by 5 bases and J by 6 bases, and 17 bases separated the two germline ends. This CDR3 region has 14 residues. Germline CDR1 reads MNHEY; CDR2 reads SMNVEV (reference sequence). The TCR beta CDR3 regions underwent amplification using RNA transcripts as the source. TCR CDR3 regions were first amplified by RT-PCR with HTBI primers. One entry per CDR3 protein, called by TCRdb with MiXCR from the multiplex PCR reads. This sample yields about 400,000 distinct CDR3 sequences, of which 14% to 15% are seen a single time; roughly 33% belongs to the top ten. A note on this clonotype: Its antigen is undetermined.

Patients with uncontrolled infections, other autoimmune diseases, pregnancy or lactation were excluded. Study-wide results and limits: Appearing also in blood were most of the thyroid clonotypes expanded above 0.001.

Sequenced sample: blood. J is TRBJ2-7 and V is TRBV27; D may be TRBD1 or TRBD2 (5 bases each). The receptor was derived from a woman aged 25 to 39 with Graves' hyperthyroidism. This chain's CDR3 is CASSLPGGAGEQYF. CDR3 DNA sequence: TGTGCCAGCAGTCTCCCCGGTGGGGCGGGCGAGCAGTACTTC.